This entry concerns a single TCR beta chain. The study ran its PCR with 60 Vbeta and 13 Jbeta primers. Assay: immunoSEQ multiplex PCR; the TCRdb copy retains only in-frame clones and omits some. Here the sample table reports approximately 30,000 clones. The data stem from a study of cytomegalovirus exposure and HLA in healthy donors. The V end lost 3 bases, the J end lost 10 bases, and 12 bases lay between the germline ends. The CDR3 runs 12 residues. CDR1 and CDR2 from the germline V gene are KGHSH and LQKENI. The chain uses TRBV18 and TRBJ1-1; D gene unclear. The sequenced sample consisted of PBMCs. The TCR was taken from a woman between 35 and 50 years old in good health and CMV-seropositive. In DNA, the CDR3 is TGTGCCAGCTCACCCACTGCGGGTACAGCTTTCTTT. Its protein is CASSPTAGTAFF.